This section outlines one T cell receptor beta chain sequence together with its context. These data belong to a study of blood T cell repertoires in COVID-19. Study background: Samples taken during acute and convalescent COVID-19 were collected in the United States, Italy and Spain. T cells, B-cell-depleted T cells, or PBMCs provided the cDNA or gDNA that served as material.

Per the study methods: The assay estimated nucleated cells by amplifying reference gene primers. Generated by immunoSEQ multiplex PCR, the TCRdb table keeps only in-frame clones and is missing some. The V and J calls and clone size were taken over from that table, and D and trimming were inferred from the DNA. The sample carries 60,000 to 90,000 clones, 80% to 85% recorded once. Germline lookup yields CDR1 SGHRS and CDR2 YFSETQ. This CDR3 spans 18 amino acids. The V gene end was trimmed by 0 bases and the J gene end by 1 base; junction bases not matched to a gene: 10. V and J are TRBV5-1 and TRBJ2-3; TRBD2 matches 8 bases. The source material was peripheral blood. The TCR sequence derives from a middle-aged man with acute or convalescent COVID-19. The CDR3 coding sequence is TGCGCCAGCAGCTTGGCCCAGGCGGGAGGCGGGGGCACAGATACGCAGTATTTT. Its protein is CASSLAQAGGGGTDTQYF. The complete variable domain, with remaining parts taken from reference TRBV5-1 and TRBJ2-3, reads KAGVTQTPRYLIKTRGQQVTLSCSPISGHRSVSWYQQTPGQGLQFLFEYFSETQRNKGNFPGRFSGRQFSNSRSEMNVSTLELGDSALYLCASSLAQAGGGGTDTQYFGPGTRLTVL.